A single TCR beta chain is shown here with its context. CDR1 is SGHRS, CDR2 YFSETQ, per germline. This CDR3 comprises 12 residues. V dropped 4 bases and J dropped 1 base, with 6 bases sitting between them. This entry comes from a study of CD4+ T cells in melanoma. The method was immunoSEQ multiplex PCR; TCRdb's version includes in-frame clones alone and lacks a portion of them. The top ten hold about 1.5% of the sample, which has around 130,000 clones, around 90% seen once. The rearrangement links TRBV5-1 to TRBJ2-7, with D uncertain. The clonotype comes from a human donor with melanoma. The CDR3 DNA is TGCGCCAGCAGCCCTGGTTCCTACGAGCAGTACTTC. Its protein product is CASSPGSYEQYF.